A selection of T cell receptor beta chains follows, all from one sample in a study of T cell responses to AZD1222 COVID-19 vaccine. The table came from immunoSEQ multiplex PCR; TCRdb's copy has only in-frame clones and leaves some out. The table lists just over 80,000 clones, around 89% of them singletons. The specimen comprised peripheral blood, sampled on day 0 of AZD1222 vaccination. Every receptor here comes from an adult in good health. The conserved cysteine and the conserved F or W are not part of the CDR3 here. Fields, in order: clone size, V gene, J gene, CDR3 protein. Clone size, where shown, is once, few, many, or a class for clones that have expanded.

clone size: NA; V gene: TRBV19; J gene: TRBJ1-1; CDR3 protein: ASSVQTNTEAF
clone size: NA; V gene: TRBV2; J gene: TRBJ1-5; CDR3 protein: ASSRDSPLVQPQH
clone size: NA; V gene: TRBV4-1; J gene: TRBJ1-1; CDR3 protein: ASSNRQKPYTEAF
clone size: once; V gene: TRBV12-3/TRBV12-4; J gene: TRBJ1-1; CDR3 protein: ASSFRLNTEAF
clone size: NA; V gene: TRBV4-1; J gene: TRBJ2-7; CDR3 protein: ASSQGRAGRKEYEQY
clone size: NA; V gene: TRBV27; J gene: TRBJ2-3; CDR3 protein: ASSSRPSTDTQY
clone size: NA; V gene: TRBV19; J gene: TRBJ1-2; CDR3 protein: ASHWDDGYT
clone size: NA; V gene: TRBV10-3; J gene: TRBJ1-5; CDR3 protein: ASPGQNQPQH
clone size: NA; V gene: TRBV5-8; J gene: TRBJ1-1; CDR3 protein: ASSLRSFEAF
clone size: NA; V gene: TRBV7-3; J gene: TRBJ1-2; CDR3 protein: ASSASDRGLGYT
clone size: NA; V gene: TRBV9; J gene: TRBJ2-5; CDR3 protein: ASSDVVGGETQY
clone size: NA; V gene: TRBV21-1; J gene: TRBJ1-1; CDR3 protein: ASSKRGDRMNTEAF
clone size: NA; V gene: TRBV3-1/TRBV3-2; J gene: TRBJ2-3; CDR3 protein: ASSPTSGDTDTQY
clone size: few; V gene: TRBV9; J gene: TRBJ1-5; CDR3 protein: ASSVAGGSNQPQH
clone size: NA; V gene: TRBV18; J gene: TRBJ1-2; CDR3 protein: ASSPARGNYGYT
clone size: NA; V gene: TRBV7-9; J gene: TRBJ1-1; CDR3 protein: ASSQKSRAF
clone size: NA; V gene: TRBV7-2; J gene: TRBJ1-5; CDR3 protein: ASSIQGSGQPQH
clone size: NA; V gene: TRBV2; J gene: TRBJ1-4; CDR3 protein: ASRQNYEKLF
clone size: NA; V gene: TRBV11-2; J gene: TRBJ2-7; CDR3 protein: ASTPLDRGYEQY
clone size: NA; V gene: TRBV5-3; J gene: TRBJ1-2; CDR3 protein: ARSFPGQGIFYGYT
clone size: NA; V gene: TRBV12-3/TRBV12-4; J gene: TRBJ1-1; CDR3 protein: ASSVDRVTEAF
clone size: once; V gene: TRBV6-5; J gene: TRBJ1-2; CDR3 protein: ASSYSGDYGYT
clone size: NA; V gene: TRBV4-3; J gene: TRBJ1-1; CDR3 protein: ASSQVVAGGYTEAF
clone size: NA; V gene: TRBV18; J gene: TRBJ2-2; CDR3 protein: ASFTGEAGTGELF
clone size: NA; V gene: TRBV6-1; J gene: TRBJ1-3; CDR3 protein: ASSELTGSGNTIY
clone size: NA; V gene: TRBV11-2; J gene: TRBJ2-3; CDR3 protein: ASSPAGRSTDTQY
clone size: NA; V gene: TRBV7-9; J gene: TRBJ1-1; CDR3 protein: ASSPDRGSEAF
clone size: NA; V gene: TRBV10-1; J gene: TRBJ1-2; CDR3 protein: ASTPGKGAGNYGYT
clone size: NA; V gene: TRBV2; J gene: TRBJ1-2; CDR3 protein: ASTTSGQGSGRGYT
clone size: NA; V gene: TRBV3-1/TRBV3-2; J gene: TRBJ1-2; CDR3 protein: ASGDPGRYGYT
clone size: NA; V gene: TRBV5-7; J gene: TRBJ1-5; CDR3 protein: ASSLGSGDGNQPQH
clone size: NA; V gene: TRBV18; J gene: TRBJ1-4; CDR3 protein: ASSRPQGKLF
clone size: NA; V gene: TRBV7-6; J gene: TRBJ2-2; CDR3 protein: ASSSLGGWTGELF
clone size: NA; V gene: TRBV3-1/TRBV3-2; J gene: TRBJ1-1; CDR3 protein: ASSPHRGGEGAF
clone size: once; V gene: TRBV30; J gene: TRBJ1-1; CDR3 protein: AWSSGLRGGTEAF